This TCR beta chain came from a study of PD-L1 blockade in urothelial cancer. Study background: When patients started atezolizumab in the mid-2010s, it was given at 1,200 mg intravenously every 3 weeks. Study conclusions and caveats: TCR clonality was measured in pretreatment peripheral blood. Clonality below the median predicted better survival.

Notes on this clone: The antigen is unknown.

V was pared by 0 bases and J by 14 bases, with 8 bases between. Germline V gene sequence: CDR1 DFQATT, CDR2 SNEGSKA (reference sequence). This CDR3 region has 10 residues. Synthetically made TCR analog templates were put into each PCR as spikes. Assay: immunoSEQ multiplex PCR; the TCRdb copy retains only in-frame clones and omits some. The data contain some 71,000 clones, around four fifths of them singletons. The time point was: pretreatment peripheral blood. The chain links TRBV20-1 to TRBJ2-1, with D hard to call. The sequencing used PBMCs, collected around atezolizumab (anti-PD-L1) treatment. The clonotype comes from a man aged 35-49 years with urothelial cancer. DNA of the CDR3: TGCAGTGCTAGAGATGAGTTTGAGTTCTTC. It specifies CSARDEFEFF.